This T cell receptor beta chain comes out of a study of blood T cell repertoires in COVID-19. Background on the study: Spain, Italy and the United States supplied samples that represented acute and convalescent COVID-19. PBMCs, B-cell-depleted T cells, or T cells were the source of the cDNA or gDNA that made up the material.

This CDR3 spans 14 amino acids. Germline V gene data show CDR1 as MNHNY and CDR2 as SVGAGI (reference sequence). V was cut by 6 bases and J by 4 bases, with 12 bases left in between. In the authors' methods: Amplification of reference gene primers was used by the study to estimate nucleated cell counts. The assay was immunoSEQ multiplex PCR, and TCRdb's table has in-frame clones only and misses some. The V and J calls and clone size are taken from that table; D and trimming were inferred from the DNA. The sample contains about 140,000 clones, under 90% of which appear only once. Comment on this clone: The sample holds other DNA sequences that translate to the same CDR3.

This sequence was found in a woman aged 80 or over in a cohort sampled during active or convalescent COVID-19. The sample taken for sequencing was peripheral blood. J is TRBJ2-2 and V is TRBV6-6; D perhaps matches TRBD2 (6 bases). Here the CDR3 reads CASRGGFGTGELFF. The CDR3 DNA follows: TGTGCCAGCAGGGGGGGATTTGGCACCGGGGAGCTGTTTTTT.